The T cell receptor beta chain under discussion was sequenced for a study of blood T cell repertoires in COVID-19. Participants were aged about 18 to 90 years, lived in under 25 US areas, and enrolled virtually. Participants' own reports of clinical history determined their cohort assignment. In the authors' workflow: Estimates of nucleated cell counts were drawn from the amplification of reference gene primers. Some clones are missing from TCRdb's copy, which holds only in-frame ones; the method was immunoSEQ multiplex PCR. For V, J and clone size, that table is used; D and trimming come from the DNA. The sample consists of under 200,000 clones, around nine tenths of them appearing once. Germline values: CDR1 SGHRS, CDR2 YFSETQ. The germline V and J ends were trimmed by 1 base and 4 bases, with 22 bases remaining between them. This CDR3 has 18 residues.

The chain links TRBV5-1 to TRBJ2-3; TRBD2 might be the D (6 bases). The receptor was derived from a woman aged 18-29 years who had recovered from COVID-19. Sequencing used PBMCs or T cells enriched from blood (not recorded which). CDR3 sequence reads: CASSLTPLGSGLADTQYF. The CDR3 DNA is TGCGCCAGCAGCTTGACCCCCCTAGGCAGCGGGCTAGCAGATACGCAGTATTTT.